This T cell receptor (beta chain) emerged from a study of CD8 T cells in Susac syndrome (dated 2019 in TCRdb). A note on the overall study: The study used repertoire sequencing to test whether antigen drove CD8+ T cell activation and differentiation in Susac syndrome.

Peripheral blood CD8+ and CD4+ T cells from healthy donors, Susac syndrome patients and multiple sclerosis patients were profiled by high-throughput TCR beta sequencing. The healthy donors served as controls matched for age and sex. Bulk CD8+ and CD4+ T cells were purified magnetically by negative isolation, whereas CD8+ TEMRA cells were enriched by FACS. Blood was collected in EDTA tubes and processed within 24 hours, with PBMCs isolated through density gradient centrifugation. PBMCs intended for TCR sequencing were cryopreserved in liquid nitrogen and were subsequently thawed in a 37 degrees C water bath. A purity of at least 90% was achieved for sorted or isolated CD4+, CD8+ and CD8+ TEMRA cells. Inclusive of the bounding cysteine and phenylalanine, the CDR3 is 18 residues long. Just CDR3 DNA is preserved here, 54 bases in frame from base 1. CDR1 and CDR2 are drawn from the germline V gene: SGHDT, YYEEEE. Relative to germline, V is missing 2 bases and J is missing 2 bases, with 10 bases of the junction outside any gene match.

This clonotype is a singleton in its sample. The antigen it recognizes is unknown. Base qualities are not at hand, and no much larger clone is one base apart. A lone read is weak support. RNA was extracted with the RNeasy kit and roughly 0.45 to 1 ug was reverse transcribed using random hexamers. The immunoSEQ multiplex PCR assay, covering 54 Vbeta and 13 Jbeta segments, was used to amplify TCR beta CDR3 regions. To correct PCR amplification bias, a synthetic template baseline was used for both primer optimization and computational correction. Per the original workflow: Reads were assigned to V, D and J genes according to IMGT and analyzed in immunoSEQ Analyzer, with only productive sequences retained. Clonality was computed as one minus Shannon entropy normalized by log2 of the number of productive unique sequences. Public and private clones were assessed among the 100 most prevalent clones of each patient and control. Clones were defined as Susac-specific when absent from the healthy and MS cohorts, from about a thousand published viral clones and from other ImmuneACCESS disease sequences. The public reads were reanalyzed by TCRdb: fastp trimming at Q25, MiXCR alignment, in-frame beta chains only. Duplicate CDR3 protein sequences are folded into a single record with the most common DNA and genes. Clone size and V and J calls follow TCRdb, not the original study. The sample has 150,000 to 200,000 distinct CDR3 sequences on record, around 95% of them singletons. Under 0.15% of the sample rests with the top ten.

What the authors observed across the whole study: The TCR sequencing and HLA analysis was acknowledged to have included a relatively small number of individuals.

The sample consisted of CD4+ T cells from PBMCs. The chain employs TRBV5-6 and TRBJ2-6; the junction holds 7 bases that match TRBD2. This clonotype was obtained from a human donor in good health. The DNA sequence reads TGTGCCAGCAGCTTTTCGGCCGGGACTACCCCTGGGGCCAACGTCCTGACTTTC. Its coded protein is CASSFSAGTTPGANVLTF.